This T cell receptor beta chain was sequenced for a study of blood T cell repertoires in COVID-19. In the study overall: Researchers got acute and convalescent COVID-19 samples from the United States, Italy and Spain.

Original data processing: Reference gene primers were amplified, and this amplification served to estimate nucleated cell counts. Repertoires were generated with immunoSEQ multiplex PCR, while TCRdb's copy carries only in-frame clones and drops some. Clone size and the V and J calls come from that table; the DNA yielded D and trimming. Of around 340,000 clones listed, just over 85% are singletons. CDR1 and CDR2 from the germline V gene are MNHEY and SVGEGT. V lost 5 bases to trimming and J lost 4 bases, with 15 bases between them. The CDR3 spans 15 residues. Donors were grouped by their self-reported clinical history.

Sequenced sample: PBMCs or T cells enriched from blood (not recorded which). The source is a woman in her forties with acute COVID-19. The genes are TRBV6-2 or TRBV6-3 and TRBJ1-3; D unresolved. The CDR3 sequence: CASSRITPGGNTIYF. The CDR3 nucleotides read TGTGCCAGCAGTCGCATTACGCCGGGAGGAAACACCATATATTTT.